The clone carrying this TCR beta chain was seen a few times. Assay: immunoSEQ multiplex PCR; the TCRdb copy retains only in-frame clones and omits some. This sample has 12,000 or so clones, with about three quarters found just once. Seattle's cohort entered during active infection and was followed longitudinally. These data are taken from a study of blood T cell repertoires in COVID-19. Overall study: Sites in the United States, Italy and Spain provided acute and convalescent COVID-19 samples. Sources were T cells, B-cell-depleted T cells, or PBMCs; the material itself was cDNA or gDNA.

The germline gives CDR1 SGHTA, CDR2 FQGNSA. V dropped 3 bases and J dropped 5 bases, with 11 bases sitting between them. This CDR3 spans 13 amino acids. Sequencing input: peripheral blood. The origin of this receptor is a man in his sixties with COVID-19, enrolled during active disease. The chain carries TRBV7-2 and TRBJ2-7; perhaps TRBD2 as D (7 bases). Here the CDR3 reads CASSFWGGHEQYV. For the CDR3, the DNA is TGTGCCAGCAGCTTCTGGGGGGGCCACGAGCAGTACGTC.